This record covers a single TCR beta chain. Its matching antigen is unknown. The immunoSEQ assay was v3. Sequencing was performed with immunoSEQ multiplex PCR; in TCRdb, only in-frame clones are kept and a portion is missing. The profile shows 25,000 to 30,000 clones, 60% to 70% of them singletons. The data stem from a study of TIL therapy for anti-PD-1-resistant metastatic lung cancer. Findings and caveats of the study: TIL cultures after expansion showed higher clonality and lower diversity than baseline tumor (median about 6% vs 30%).

Time point of the sample: pre-treatment sample, taken before nivolumab and TIL therapy. The tumor samples were excised metastases, mostly pleural nodules or supraclavicular lymph nodes. The sequenced sample was tumor tissue, obtained at baseline. The sequence came from a woman aged 25-85 years with non-small cell lung cancer.

DNA for the CDR3: TGTGCCAGCAGCTTAGATAGGGGGGCGGCTGAAGCTTTCTTT. Its translation is CASSLDRGAAEAFF. The chain combines TRBV7-9 with TRBJ1-1, with TRBD1 as a possible D gene (6 bases). The V gene's germline CDR1 is SEHNR and CDR2 FQNEAQ (reference sequence). The CDR3 extends over 14 amino acids. Trimming removed 1 base from V and 6 bases from J, with 12 bases in between.